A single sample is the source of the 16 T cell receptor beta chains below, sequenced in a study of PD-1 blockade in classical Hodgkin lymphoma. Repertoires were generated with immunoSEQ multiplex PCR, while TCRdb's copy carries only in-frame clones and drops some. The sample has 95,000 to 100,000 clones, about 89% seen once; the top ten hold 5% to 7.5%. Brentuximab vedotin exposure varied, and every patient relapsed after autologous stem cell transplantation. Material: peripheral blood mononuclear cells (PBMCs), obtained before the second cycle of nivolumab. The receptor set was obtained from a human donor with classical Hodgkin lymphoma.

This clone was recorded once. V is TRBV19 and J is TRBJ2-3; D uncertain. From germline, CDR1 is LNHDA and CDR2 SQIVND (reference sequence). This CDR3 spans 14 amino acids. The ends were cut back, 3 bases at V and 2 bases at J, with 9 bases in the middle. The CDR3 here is CASSISDTTDTQYF. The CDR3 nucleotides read TGTGCCAGTAGTATCTCCGACACCACAGATACGCAGTATTTT.

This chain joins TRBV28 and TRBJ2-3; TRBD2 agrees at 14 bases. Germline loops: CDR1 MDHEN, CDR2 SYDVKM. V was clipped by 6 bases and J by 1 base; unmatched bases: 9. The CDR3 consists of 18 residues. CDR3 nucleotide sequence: TGTGCCAGCAGCCTTGGACTAGCGGGGGGTGAGGGCACAGATACGCAGTATTTT. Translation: CASSLGLAGGEGTDTQYF. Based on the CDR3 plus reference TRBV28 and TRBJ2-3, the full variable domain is DVKVTQSSRYLVKRTGEKVFLECVQDMDHENMFWYRQDPGLGLRLIYFSYDVKMKEKGDIPEGYSVSREKKERFSLILESASTNQTSMYLCASSLGLAGGEGTDTQYFGPGTRLTVL.

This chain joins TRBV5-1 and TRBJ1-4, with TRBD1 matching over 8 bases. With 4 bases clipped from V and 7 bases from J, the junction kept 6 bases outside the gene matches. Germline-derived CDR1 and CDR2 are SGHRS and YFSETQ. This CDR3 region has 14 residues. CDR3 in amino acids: CASSPRTGFEKLFF. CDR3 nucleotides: TGCGCCAGCAGCCCTAGGACAGGGTTTGAAAAACTGTTTTTT.

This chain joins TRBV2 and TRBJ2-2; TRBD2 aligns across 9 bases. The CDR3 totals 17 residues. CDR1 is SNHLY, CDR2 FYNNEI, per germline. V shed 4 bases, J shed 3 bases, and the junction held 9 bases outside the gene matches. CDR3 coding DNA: TGTGCCAGCAGTGTCCGGGCTAGCGGGGAGCACACCGGGGAGCTGTTTTTT. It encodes CASSVRASGEHTGELFF.

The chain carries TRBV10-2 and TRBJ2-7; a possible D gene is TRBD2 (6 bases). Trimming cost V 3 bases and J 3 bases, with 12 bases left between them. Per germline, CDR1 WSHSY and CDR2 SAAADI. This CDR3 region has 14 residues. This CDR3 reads CASSDTMGLYEQYF. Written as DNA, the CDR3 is TGCGCCAGCAGTGACACGATGGGACTCTACGAGCAGTACTTC.

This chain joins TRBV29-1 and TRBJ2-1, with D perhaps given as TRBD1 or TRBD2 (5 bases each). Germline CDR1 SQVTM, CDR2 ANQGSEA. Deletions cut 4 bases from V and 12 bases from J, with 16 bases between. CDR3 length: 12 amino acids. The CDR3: CSVGGPRSRQFF. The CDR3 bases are TGCAGCGTTGGGGGACCCCGGTCGAGGCAGTTCTTC.

DNA of the CDR3: TGTGCCTGGAGTGTTGAGGGGTGGGGCTGGGTGCAGTACTTC. This gives the protein CAWSVEGWGWVQYF. This chain connects TRBV30 to TRBJ2-7, with D possibly being TRBD1 or TRBD2 (5 bases each). The ends were cut back, 0 bases at V and 9 bases at J, with 18 bases in the middle. Germline V gene sequence: CDR1 GTSNPN, CDR2 SVGIG (reference sequence). The CDR3 loop spans 14 amino acids.

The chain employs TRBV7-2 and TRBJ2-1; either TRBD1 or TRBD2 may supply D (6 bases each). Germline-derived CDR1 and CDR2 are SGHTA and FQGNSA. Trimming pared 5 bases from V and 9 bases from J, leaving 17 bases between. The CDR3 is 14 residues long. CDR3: CASSDPSRGLEQFF. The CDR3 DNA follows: TGTGCCAGCAGCGACCCCTCCAGGGGACTTGAGCAGTTCTTC.

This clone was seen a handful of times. In DNA, the CDR3 is TGTGCCAGCAGTGACGGGACAGGGCAGACTAATGAAAAACTGTTTTTT. Its protein product is CASSDGTGQTNEKLFF. The gene calls are TRBV2 and TRBJ1-4; 9 bases are a match to TRBD1. The CDR3 covers 16 residues. J lost 2 bases, V lost 3 bases, and 4 bases had no gene match. Germline V gene sequence: CDR1 SNHLY, CDR2 FYNNEI.

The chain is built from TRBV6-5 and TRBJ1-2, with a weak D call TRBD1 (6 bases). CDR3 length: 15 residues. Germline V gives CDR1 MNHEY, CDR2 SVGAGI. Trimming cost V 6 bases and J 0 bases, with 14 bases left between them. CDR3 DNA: TGTGCCAGCAGGATTACAGGGAAGTCTAACTATGGCTACACCTTC. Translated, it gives CASRITGKSNYGYTF.

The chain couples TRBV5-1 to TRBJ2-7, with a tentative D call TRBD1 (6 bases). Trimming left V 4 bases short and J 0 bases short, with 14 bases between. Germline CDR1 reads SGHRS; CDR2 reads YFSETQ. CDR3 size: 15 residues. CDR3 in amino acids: CASSPNRELSYEQYF. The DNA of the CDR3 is TGCGCCAGCAGCCCCAACAGGGAGCTCTCCTACGAGCAGTACTTC.

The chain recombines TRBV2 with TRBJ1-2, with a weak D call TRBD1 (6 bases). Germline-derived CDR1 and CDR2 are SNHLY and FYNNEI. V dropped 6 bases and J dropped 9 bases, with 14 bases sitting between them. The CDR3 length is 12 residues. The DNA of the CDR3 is TGTGCCAGCAGGGCGGGGGCCGATCGCTACACCTTC. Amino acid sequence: CASRAGADRYTF.

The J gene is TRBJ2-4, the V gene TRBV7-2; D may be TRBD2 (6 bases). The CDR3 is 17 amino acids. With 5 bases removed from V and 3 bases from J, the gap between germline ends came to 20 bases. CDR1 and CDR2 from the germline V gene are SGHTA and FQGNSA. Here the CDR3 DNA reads TGTGCCAGCAGCCCCATAGGAGGGCCCCTGGGCAAAAACATTCAGTACTTC. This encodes CASSPIGGPLGKNIQYF.

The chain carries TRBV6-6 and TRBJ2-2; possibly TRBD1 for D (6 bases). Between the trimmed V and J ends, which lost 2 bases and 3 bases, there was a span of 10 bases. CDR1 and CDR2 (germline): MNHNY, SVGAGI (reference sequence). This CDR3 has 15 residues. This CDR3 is CASSYPHRDTGELFF. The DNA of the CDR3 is TGTGCCAGCAGTTACCCGCACAGGGACACCGGGGAGCTGTTTTTT.

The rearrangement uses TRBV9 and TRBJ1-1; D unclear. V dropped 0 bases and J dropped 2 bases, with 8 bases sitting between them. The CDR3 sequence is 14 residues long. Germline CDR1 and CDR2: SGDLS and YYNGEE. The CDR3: CASSVVRTNTEAFF. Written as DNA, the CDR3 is TGTGCCAGCAGCGTAGTCCGGACCAACACTGAAGCTTTCTTT.

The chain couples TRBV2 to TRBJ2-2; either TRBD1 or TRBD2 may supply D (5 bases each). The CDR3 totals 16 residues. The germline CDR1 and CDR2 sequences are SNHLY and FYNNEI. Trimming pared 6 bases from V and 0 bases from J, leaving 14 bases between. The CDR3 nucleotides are TGTGCCAGCAGGGTTCTCGGGACCGCGAACACCGGGGAGCTGTTTTTT. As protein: CASRVLGTANTGELFF.